In this sample, the clone carrying this T cell receptor (beta chain) turned up many times. Its antigen is not identified. The CDR3 is made up of 14 amino acids. V was clipped by 7 bases and J by 6 bases, with 18 bases between them. Germline assignment: CDR1 LNHDA and CDR2 SQIVND (reference sequence). The TCR library protocol was used to attach unique molecular identifiers. These identifiers were attached to individual cDNA molecules. From the 5' RACE reads, TCRdb called clonotypes with MiXCR, one entry per CDR3 protein. Of about 28,000 distinct CDR3 sequences listed, 5.5% to 7.5% are singletons. The sample belongs to a study of early T cells in non-severe SARS-CoV-2 infection. Study overall: Alpha and beta chains were unpaired, from unsorted whole-blood bulk RNA.

Study-wide results and limits: VDJdb matching, biased toward anti-spike CD8 responses, missed private and CD4 specificities.

Sequences were derived from whole blood, sampled at baseline. The chain couples TRBV19 to TRBJ2-5; no definite D call. The sequence was collected from an adult who was a healthcare worker with PCR-confirmed SARS-CoV-2 infection or an uninfected control (not recorded which). CDR3 loop: CASTIGVGFKTQYF. The CDR3 nucleotides read TGTGCCAGTACCATTGGTGTGGGTTTCAAGACCCAGTACTTC.